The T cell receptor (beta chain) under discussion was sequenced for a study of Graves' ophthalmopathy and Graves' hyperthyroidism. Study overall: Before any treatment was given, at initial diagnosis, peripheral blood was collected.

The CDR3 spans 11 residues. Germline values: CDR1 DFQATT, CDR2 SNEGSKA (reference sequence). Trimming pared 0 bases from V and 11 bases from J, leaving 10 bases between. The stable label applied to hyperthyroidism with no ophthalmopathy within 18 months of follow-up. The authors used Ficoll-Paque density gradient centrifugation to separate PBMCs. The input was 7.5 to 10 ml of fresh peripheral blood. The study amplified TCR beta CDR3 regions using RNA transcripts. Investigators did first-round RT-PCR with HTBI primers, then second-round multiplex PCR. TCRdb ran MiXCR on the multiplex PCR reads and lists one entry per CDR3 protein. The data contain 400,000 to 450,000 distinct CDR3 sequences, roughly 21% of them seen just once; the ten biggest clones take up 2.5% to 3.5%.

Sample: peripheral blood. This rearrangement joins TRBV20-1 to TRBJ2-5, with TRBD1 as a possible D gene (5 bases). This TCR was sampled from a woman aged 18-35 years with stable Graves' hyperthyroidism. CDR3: CSARDQGAQYF. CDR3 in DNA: TGCAGTGCTAGAGATCAAGGGGCACAGTACTTC.